These 4 T cell receptor beta chains were sequenced from one sample in a study of T cells in Graves' hyperthyroidism and ophthalmopathy. Amplified TCR beta CDR3 regions came from RNA transcripts. First-round RT-PCR with HTBI primers amplified the TCR CDR3 region. In TCRdb, the multiplex PCR reads were re-called with MiXCR into one record per CDR3 protein. This table has about 560,000 distinct CDR3 sequences, roughly a sixth appearing once. The specimen sequenced was blood. These receptors were obtained from a young woman with Graves' hyperthyroidism.

This clonotype was recorded many times. J is TRBJ2-7 and V is TRBV20-1; TRBD2 matches at 7 bases. This CDR3 is built from 14 residues. The ends lost 0 bases at V and 5 bases at J; junction bases unmatched: 7. Germline V lookup: CDR1 DFQATT, CDR2 SNEGSKA (reference sequence). This CDR3 reads CSAREDSGLDEQYF. The CDR3 DNA sequence: TGCAGTGCTAGAGAAGATAGCGGGTTAGACGAGCAGTACTTC.

The sample holds many counts of this clonotype. The chain links TRBV5-5 to TRBJ1-1; no clear D gene. Trimming pared 4 bases from V and 1 base from J, leaving 8 bases between. From germline, CDR1 is SGHKS and CDR2 YYEKEE (reference sequence). The CDR3 is 13 amino acids. CDR3 loop: CASSRKPNTEAFF. The CDR3 DNA is TGTGCCAGCAGCAGGAAACCGAACACTGAAGCTTTCTTT.

The chain couples TRBV6-6 to TRBJ1-1; 7 nucleotides line up with TRBD1. The germline CDR1 and CDR2 sequences are MNHNY and SVGAGI (reference sequence). This CDR3 is 15 amino acids long. With V trimmed by 0 bases and J by 3 bases, 4 bases remained unmatched. The CDR3 loop reads CASSYSGGWDTEAFF. Written as DNA, the CDR3 is TGTGCCAGCAGTTACTCAGGGGGCTGGGACACTGAAGCTTTCTTT.

The genes are TRBV5-1 and TRBJ2-3; weak D call: TRBD2 (5 bases). Per germline, CDR1 SGHRS and CDR2 YFSETQ. The CDR3 loop spans 13 amino acids. V was shortened by 1 base and J by 5 bases, with 8 bases between the two germline ends. CDR3 in amino acids: CASSLSEGDTQYF. The CDR3 DNA reads TGCGCCAGCAGCTTGTCAGAGGGAGATACGCAGTATTTT.